The TCR beta chain described here comes from a study of blood T cell repertoires in COVID-19. Study details: The United States, Italy and Spain were the sources of the acute and convalescent COVID-19 samples. The cDNA or gDNA used as material had been derived from T cells, B-cell-depleted T cells, or PBMCs.

Germline lookup yields CDR1 MNHEY and CDR2 SMNVEV (reference sequence). V was trimmed by 6 bases and J by 2 bases, leaving 19 bases between them. This CDR3 has 17 residues. Authors' methods: Estimation of nucleated cell counts relied on the amplification of reference gene primers. Data came from immunoSEQ multiplex PCR; TCRdb stores just in-frame clones and leaves some out. V and J calls and clone size are given by that table; D and trimming were obtained from the DNA. The sample holds some 100,000 clones, roughly nine tenths seen once. The chain is built from TRBV27 and TRBJ2-2; D is possibly TRBD2 (6 bases). Input material: peripheral blood. The TCR sequence derives from a human donor with active COVID-19. The donor label of this sample is uncertain. CDR3 region: CASSERSGTLNTGELFF. The CDR3 coding sequence is TGTGCCAGCAGCGAGCGATCCGGGACTCTTAACACCGGGGAGCTGTTTTTT.